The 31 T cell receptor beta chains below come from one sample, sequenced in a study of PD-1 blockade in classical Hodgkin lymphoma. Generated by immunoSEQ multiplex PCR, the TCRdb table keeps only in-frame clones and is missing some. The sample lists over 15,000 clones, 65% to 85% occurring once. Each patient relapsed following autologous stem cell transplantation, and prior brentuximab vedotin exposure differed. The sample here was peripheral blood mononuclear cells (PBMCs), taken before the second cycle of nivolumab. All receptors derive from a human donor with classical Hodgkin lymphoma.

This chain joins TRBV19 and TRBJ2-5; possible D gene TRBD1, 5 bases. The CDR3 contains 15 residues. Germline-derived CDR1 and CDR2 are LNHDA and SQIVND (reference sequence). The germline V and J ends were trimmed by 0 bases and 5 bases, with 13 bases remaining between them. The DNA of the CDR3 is TGTGCCAGTAGTATAGAGGGAAGGGGAAGGGAGACCCAGTACTTC. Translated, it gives CASSIEGRGRETQYF.

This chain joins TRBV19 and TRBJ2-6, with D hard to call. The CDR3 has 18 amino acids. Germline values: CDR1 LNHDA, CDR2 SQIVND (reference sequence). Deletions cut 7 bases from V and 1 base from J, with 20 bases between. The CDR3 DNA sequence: TGTGCCAGTACGAAAGGGCGGCATTACGGGTCTGGGGCCAACGTCCTGACTTTC. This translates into CASTKGRHYGSGANVLTF.

CDR3 in amino acids: CASSPQGTSSYEQYF. Here the CDR3 DNA reads TGTGCCAGCAGCCCACAGGGAACGAGTTCCTACGAGCAGTACTTC. The chain has TRBV11-2 and TRBJ2-7, with D possibly TRBD1 on 6 matching bases. CDR3 length equals 15 residues. Per germline, CDR1 SGHAT and CDR2 FQNNGV. Deletions cut 5 bases from V and 1 base from J, with 15 bases between.

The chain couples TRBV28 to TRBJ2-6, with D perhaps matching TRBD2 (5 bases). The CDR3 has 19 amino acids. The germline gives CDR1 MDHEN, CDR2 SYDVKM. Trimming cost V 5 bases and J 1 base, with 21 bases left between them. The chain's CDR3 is CASSPRSYRGSSGANVLTF. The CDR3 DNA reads TGTGCCAGCAGTCCTCGTAGTTATCGGGGATCATCTGGGGCCAACGTCCTGACTTTC.

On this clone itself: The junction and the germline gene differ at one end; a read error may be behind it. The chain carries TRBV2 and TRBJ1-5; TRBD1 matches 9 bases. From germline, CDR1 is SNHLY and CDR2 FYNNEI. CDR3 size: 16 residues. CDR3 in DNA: TGTGCCAGCAGGCCCGGACAGGGGTTGAGCAGTCAGCCCCAGCATTTT. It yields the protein CASRPGQGLSSQPQHF.

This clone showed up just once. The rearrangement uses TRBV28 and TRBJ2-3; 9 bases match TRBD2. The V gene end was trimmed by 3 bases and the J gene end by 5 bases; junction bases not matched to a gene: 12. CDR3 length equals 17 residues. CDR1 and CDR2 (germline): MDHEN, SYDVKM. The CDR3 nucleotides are TGTGCCAGCAGTTTTAGTTCACTAGCGGGTCACATAGATACGCAGTATTTT. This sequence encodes CASSFSSLAGHIDTQYF.

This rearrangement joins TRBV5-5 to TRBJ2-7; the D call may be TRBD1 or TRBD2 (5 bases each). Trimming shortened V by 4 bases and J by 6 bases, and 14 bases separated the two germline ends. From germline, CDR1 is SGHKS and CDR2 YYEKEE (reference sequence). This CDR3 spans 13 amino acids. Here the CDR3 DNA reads TGTGCCAGCAGCACCGGGACCCCTTTCGAGCAGTACTTC. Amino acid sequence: CASSTGTPFEQYF.

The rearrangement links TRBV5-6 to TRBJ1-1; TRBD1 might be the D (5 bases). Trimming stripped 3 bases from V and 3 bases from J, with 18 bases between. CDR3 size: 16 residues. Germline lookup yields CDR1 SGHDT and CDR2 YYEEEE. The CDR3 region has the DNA TGTGCCAGCAGCTCGAGGAGGTGGGCGGGGGACACTGAAGCTTTCTTT. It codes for CASSSRRWAGDTEAFF.

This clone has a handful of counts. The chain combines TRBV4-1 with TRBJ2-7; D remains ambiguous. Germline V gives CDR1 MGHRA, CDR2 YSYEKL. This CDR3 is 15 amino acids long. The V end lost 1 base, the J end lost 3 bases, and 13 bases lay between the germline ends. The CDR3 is CASSQVYVVHYEQYF. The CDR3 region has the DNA TGCGCCAGCAGCCAAGTGTATGTTGTTCACTACGAGCAGTACTTC.

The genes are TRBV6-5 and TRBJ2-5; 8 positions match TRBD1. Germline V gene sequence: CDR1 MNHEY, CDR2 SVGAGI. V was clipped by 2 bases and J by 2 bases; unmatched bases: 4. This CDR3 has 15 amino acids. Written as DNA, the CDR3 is TGTGCCAGCAGTTACCTCGGGACAGGTCAAGAGACCCAGTACTTC. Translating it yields CASSYLGTGQETQYF.

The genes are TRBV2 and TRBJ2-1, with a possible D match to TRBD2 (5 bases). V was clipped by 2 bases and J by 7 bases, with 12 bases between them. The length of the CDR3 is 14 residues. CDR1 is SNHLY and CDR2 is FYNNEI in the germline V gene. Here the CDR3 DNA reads TGTGCCAGCAGTGAATCCCGATCGGGGAATGAGCAGTTCTTC. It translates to CASSESRSGNEQFF.

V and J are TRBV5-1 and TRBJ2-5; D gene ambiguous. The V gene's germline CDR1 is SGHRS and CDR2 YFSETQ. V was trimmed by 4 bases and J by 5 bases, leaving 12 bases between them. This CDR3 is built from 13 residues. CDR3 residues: CASSPSYGETQYF. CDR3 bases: TGCGCCAGCAGCCCGTCGTATGGGGAGACCCAGTACTTC.

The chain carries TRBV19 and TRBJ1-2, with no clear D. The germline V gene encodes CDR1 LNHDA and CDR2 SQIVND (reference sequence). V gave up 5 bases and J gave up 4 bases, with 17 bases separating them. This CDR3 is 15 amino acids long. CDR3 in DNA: TGTGCCAGTAGTCGGGCAGCTCGCTCGGGCTATGGCTACACCTTC. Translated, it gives CASSRAARSGYGYTF.

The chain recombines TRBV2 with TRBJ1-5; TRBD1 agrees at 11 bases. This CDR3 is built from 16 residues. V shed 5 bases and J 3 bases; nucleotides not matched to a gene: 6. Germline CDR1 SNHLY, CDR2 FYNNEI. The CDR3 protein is CASSREGQGVNQPQHF. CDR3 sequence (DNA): TGTGCCAGCAGTCGAGAGGGACAGGGGGTCAATCAGCCCCAGCATTTT.

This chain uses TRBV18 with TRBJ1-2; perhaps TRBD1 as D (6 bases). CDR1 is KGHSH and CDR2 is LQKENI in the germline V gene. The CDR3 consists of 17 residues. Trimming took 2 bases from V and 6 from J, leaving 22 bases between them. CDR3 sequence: CASSPTGPGGLRDGYTF. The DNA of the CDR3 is TGTGCCAGCTCACCAACAGGGCCAGGAGGGCTCCGTGATGGCTACACCTTC.

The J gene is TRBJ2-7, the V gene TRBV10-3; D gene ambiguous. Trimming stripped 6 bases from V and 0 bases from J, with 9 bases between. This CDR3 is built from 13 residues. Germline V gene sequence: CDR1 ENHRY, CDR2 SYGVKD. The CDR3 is CAIRQTASYEQYF. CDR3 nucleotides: TGTGCCATCAGGCAGACGGCCTCCTACGAGCAGTACTTC.

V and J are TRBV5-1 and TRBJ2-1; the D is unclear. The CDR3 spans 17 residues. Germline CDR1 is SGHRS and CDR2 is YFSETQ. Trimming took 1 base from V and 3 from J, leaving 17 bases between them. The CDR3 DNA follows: TGCGCCAGCAGCTTGCGAAGACTGCAATCGATCTACAATGAGCAGTTCTTC. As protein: CASSLRRLQSIYNEQFF.

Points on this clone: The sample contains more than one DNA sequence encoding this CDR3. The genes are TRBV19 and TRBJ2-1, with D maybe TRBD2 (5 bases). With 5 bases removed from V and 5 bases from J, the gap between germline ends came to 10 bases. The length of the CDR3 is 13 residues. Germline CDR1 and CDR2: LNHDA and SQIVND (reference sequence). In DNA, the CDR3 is TGTGCCAGTAGTCCCGGGGTTAACAATGAGCAGTTCTTC. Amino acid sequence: CASSPGVNNEQFF.

CDR3 in DNA: TGTGCCAGCTCCCCCACAACAGATACGCAGTATTTT. Its translation: CASSPTTDTQYF. This chain uses TRBV18 with TRBJ2-3; D not resolved. The CDR3 runs to 12 residues. Trimming took 6 bases from V and 3 from J, leaving 7 bases between them. Looked up from germline, CDR1 is KGHSH and CDR2 is LQKENI.

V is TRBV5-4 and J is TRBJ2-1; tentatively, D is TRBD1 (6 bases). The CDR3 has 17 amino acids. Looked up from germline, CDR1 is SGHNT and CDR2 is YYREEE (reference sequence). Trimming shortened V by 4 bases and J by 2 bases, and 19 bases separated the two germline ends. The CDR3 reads CASSQGNQGWTYNEQFF. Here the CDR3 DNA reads TGTGCCAGCAGCCAAGGGAACCAGGGGTGGACCTACAATGAGCAGTTCTTC.

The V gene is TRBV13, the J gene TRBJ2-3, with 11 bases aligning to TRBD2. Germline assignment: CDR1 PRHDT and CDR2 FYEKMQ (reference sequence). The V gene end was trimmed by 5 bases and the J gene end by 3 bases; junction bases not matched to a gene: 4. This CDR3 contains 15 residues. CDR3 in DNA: TGTGCCAGCAGCCGGGGGACTAGCGGTACAGATACGCAGTATTTT. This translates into CASSRGTSGTDTQYF. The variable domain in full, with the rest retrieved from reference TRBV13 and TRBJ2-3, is AAGVIQSPRHLIKEKRETATLKCYPIPRHDTVYWYQQGPGQDPQFLISFYEKMQSDKGSIPDRFSAQQFSDYHSELNMSSLELGDSALYFCASSRGTSGTDTQYFGPGTRLTVL.

CDR3 in amino acids: CASSREERPYNEQFF. The CDR3 DNA is TGTGCCAGCAGCCGGGAGGAGCGCCCTTACAATGAGCAGTTCTTC. The chain links TRBV6-5 to TRBJ2-1; 7 positions match TRBD2. Germline V lookup: CDR1 MNHEY, CDR2 SVGAGI. Trimming removed 6 bases from V and 4 bases from J; junction bases left unmatched: 9. CDR3 length equals 15 residues.

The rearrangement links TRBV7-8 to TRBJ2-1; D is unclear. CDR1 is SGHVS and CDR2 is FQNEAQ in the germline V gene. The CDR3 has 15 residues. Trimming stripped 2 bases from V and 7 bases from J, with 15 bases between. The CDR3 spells CASSLKLTYTNEQFF. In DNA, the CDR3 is TGTGCCAGCAGCTTAAAACTAACATATACGAATGAGCAGTTCTTC.

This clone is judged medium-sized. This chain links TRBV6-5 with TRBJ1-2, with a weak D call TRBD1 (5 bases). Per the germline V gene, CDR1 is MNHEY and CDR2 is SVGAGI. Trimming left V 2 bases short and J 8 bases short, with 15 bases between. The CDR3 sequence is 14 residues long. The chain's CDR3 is CASSYEGKGRGYTF. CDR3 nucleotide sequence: TGTGCCAGCAGTTACGAGGGGAAGGGTCGGGGCTACACCTTC.

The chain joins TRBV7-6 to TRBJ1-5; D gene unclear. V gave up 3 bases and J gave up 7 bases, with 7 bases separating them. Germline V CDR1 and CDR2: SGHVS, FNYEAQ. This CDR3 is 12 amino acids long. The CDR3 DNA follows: TGTGCCAGCAGCTTTCTCAAGCAGCCCCAGCATTTT. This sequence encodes CASSFLKQPQHF. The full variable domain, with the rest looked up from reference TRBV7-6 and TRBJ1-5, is GAGVSQSPRYKVTKRGQDVALRCDPISGHVSLYWYRQALGQGPEFLTYFNYEAQQDKSGLPNDRFSAERPEGSISTLTIQRTEQRDSAMYRCASSFLKQPQHFGDGTRLSIL.

CDR3 in amino acids: CAISGNRGQETQYF. CDR3 sequence (DNA): TGTGCCATCAGTGGAAACAGGGGGCAGGAGACCCAGTACTTC. The chain employs TRBV10-3 and TRBJ2-5; 9 bases align to TRBD1. Germline-derived CDR1 and CDR2 are ENHRY and SYGVKD. This CDR3 comprises 14 residues. The trim removed 4 bases at V and 5 bases at J, leaving 5 bases unmatched.

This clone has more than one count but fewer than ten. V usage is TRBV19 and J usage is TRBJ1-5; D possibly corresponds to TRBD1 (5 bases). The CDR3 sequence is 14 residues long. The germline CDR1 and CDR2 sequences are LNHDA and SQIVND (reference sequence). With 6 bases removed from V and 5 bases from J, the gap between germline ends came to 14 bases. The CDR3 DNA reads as TGTGCCAGTAGGGCTGACAGTTATTATCAGCCCCAGCATTTT. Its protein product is CASRADSYYQPQHF.

CDR3 DNA: TGTGCCAGCAGCTTAGCAACGGGGCAAAATCAGCCCCAGCATTTT. Its protein is CASSLATGQNQPQHF. The V gene is TRBV7-2, the J gene TRBJ1-5, with D maybe TRBD1 (5 bases). The CDR3 loop spans 15 amino acids. The germline V gene encodes CDR1 SGHTA and CDR2 FQGNSA. V gave up 0 bases and J gave up 4 bases, with 10 bases separating them.

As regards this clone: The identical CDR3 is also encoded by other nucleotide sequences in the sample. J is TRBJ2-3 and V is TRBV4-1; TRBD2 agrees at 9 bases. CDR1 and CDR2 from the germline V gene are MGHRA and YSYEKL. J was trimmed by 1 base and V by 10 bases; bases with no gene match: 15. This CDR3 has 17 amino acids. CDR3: CATGRLAGPDGTDTQYF. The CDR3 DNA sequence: TGCGCCACTGGGAGGCTAGCGGGACCCGATGGCACAGATACGCAGTATTTT.

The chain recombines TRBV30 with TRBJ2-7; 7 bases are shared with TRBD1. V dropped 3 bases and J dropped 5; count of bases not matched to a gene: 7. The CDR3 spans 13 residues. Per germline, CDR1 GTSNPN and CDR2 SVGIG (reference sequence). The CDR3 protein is CAWRVAGGNEQYF. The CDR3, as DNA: TGTGCCTGGAGGGTGGCAGGGGGTAACGAGCAGTACTTC.

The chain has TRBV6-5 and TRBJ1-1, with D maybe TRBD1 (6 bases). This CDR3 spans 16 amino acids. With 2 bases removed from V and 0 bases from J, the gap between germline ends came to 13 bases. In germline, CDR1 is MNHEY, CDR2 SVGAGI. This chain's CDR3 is CASSYPPGGMNTEAFF. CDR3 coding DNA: TGTGCCAGCAGTTACCCACCGGGGGGCATGAACACTGAAGCTTTCTTT.